One sample yielded the 13 T cell receptor beta chains listed below, sequenced in a study of vaccination effects on CD4 cells after COVID-19. The method was immunoSEQ multiplex PCR; TCRdb's version includes in-frame clones alone and lacks a portion of them. The sample has under 50,000 clones; around 67% are singletons. These receptors have no known antigen. Isolating CD4+ T cells followed ten to eleven days of culture. The sequences come from CD4+ T cells from PBMCs cultured without peptide, collected before COVID-19 vaccination. The receptors come from a human donor who received a COVID-19 vaccine.

This clone was picked up a small number of times. The rearrangement links TRBV4-3 to TRBJ2-2; D not resolved. CDR3 length: 16 amino acids. The germline V and J ends were trimmed by 1 base and 6 bases, with 15 bases remaining between them. CDR1 and CDR2 from the germline V gene are LGHNA and YSLEER. CDR3 residues: CASSQVFSYGSGELFF. For the CDR3, the DNA is TGCGCCAGCAGCCAAGTGTTTTCTTATGGCTCCGGGGAGCTGTTTTTT.

The CDR3 bases are TGTGCCAGCAGCTTGCACGGTAACCAGCCCCAGCATTTT. Protein: CASSLHGNQPQHF. The V and J genes are TRBV5-4 and TRBJ1-5; D is unclear. This CDR3 has 13 amino acids. V lost 1 base, J lost 7 bases, and 9 bases lay in between. Germline CDR1 SGHNT, CDR2 YYREEE (reference sequence). Complete variable domain (other parts from reference TRBV5-4 and TRBJ1-5): ETGVTQSPTHLIKTRGQQVTLRCSSQSGHNTVSWYQQALGQGPQFIFQYYREEENGRGNFPPRFSGLQFPNYSSELNVNALELDDSALYLCASSLHGNQPQHFGDGTRLSIL.

The chain is built from TRBV29-1 and TRBJ1-2; D possibly corresponds to TRBD1 (5 bases). Germline CDR1 SQVTM, CDR2 ANQGSEA. The CDR3 runs to 14 residues. V lost 4 bases and J 1 base, leaving 13 bases between the germline ends. CDR3 bases: TGCAGCGTTGGGCAGGGAGGCAATAACTATGGCTACACCTTC. This codes for CSVGQGGNNYGYTF.

The chain couples TRBV28 to TRBJ1-6, with D maybe TRBD1 (5 bases). V was clipped by 3 bases and J by 10 bases, with 13 bases between them. The germline gives CDR1 MDHEN, CDR2 SYDVKM. The CDR3 has 14 amino acids. The CDR3 DNA reads as TGTGCCAGCAGTTTGGGTGGGGGGGGATCACCCCTCCACTTT. Its protein is CASSLGGGGSPLHF.

The chain is built from TRBV3-1 (or the pseudogene TRBV3-2) and TRBJ2-5; D gene ambiguous. Trimming took off 1 base at V and 5 bases at J, with 14 bases between the two ends. Germline values: CDR1 LGHDT, CDR2 YNNKEL (reference sequence). The length of the CDR3 is 15 residues. The CDR3 here is CASSQVNWLWETQYF. The CDR3 DNA is TGTGCCAGCAGCCAAGTCAACTGGCTCTGGGAGACCCAGTACTTC.

The chain uses TRBV7-6 and TRBJ1-1; maybe TRBD1 (6 bases). The ends were cut back, 5 bases at V and 0 bases at J, with 16 bases in the middle. The CDR3 has 16 amino acids. The germline CDR1 and CDR2 sequences are SGHVS and FNYEAQ. The CDR3 loop is CASSPKDSNMNTEAFF. CDR3 bases: TGTGCCAGCAGCCCCAAGGACAGCAATATGAACACTGAAGCTTTCTTT.

A word on this clone: The same CDR3 also results from other DNA sequences found in this sample. This rearrangement joins TRBV5-1 to TRBJ2-7, with D perhaps matching TRBD1 (6 bases). The V gene's germline CDR1 is SGHRS and CDR2 YFSETQ. This CDR3 has 13 residues. V gave up 3 bases and J gave up 1 base, with 8 bases separating them. The DNA of the CDR3 is TGCGCCAGCAGCTCAACAGGGTCCTACGAGCAGTACTTC. This translates into CASSSTGSYEQYF. The variable domain in full, completed from reference TRBV5-1 and TRBJ2-7, reads KAGVTQTPRYLIKTRGQQVTLSCSPISGHRSVSWYQQTPGQGLQFLFEYFSETQRNKGNFPGRFSGRQFSNSRSEMNVSTLELGDSALYLCASSSTGSYEQYFGPGTRLTVT.

The chain has TRBV4-1 and TRBJ2-1; possible D gene TRBD1, 6 bases. This CDR3 region has 16 residues. CDR1 is MGHRA, CDR2 YSYEKL, per germline. Trimming took 0 bases from V and 4 from J, leaving 13 bases between them. The CDR3 DNA is TGCGCCAGCAGCCAAGATGATGGGGGCCGGTACAATGAGCAGTTCTTC. Residues: CASSQDDGGRYNEQFF.

The chain has TRBV28 and TRBJ2-1; 10 bases fit TRBD1. This CDR3 has 16 amino acids. The trim removed 5 bases at V and 2 bases at J, leaving 6 bases unmatched. Germline lookup yields CDR1 MDHEN and CDR2 SYDVKM. The chain's CDR3 is CASSAGQGGPYNEQFF. CDR3 DNA: TGTGCCAGCAGTGCAGGACAGGGGGGCCCCTACAATGAGCAGTTCTTC. The whole variable domain, remainder taken from reference TRBV28 and TRBJ2-1, is DVKVTQSSRYLVKRTGEKVFLECVQDMDHENMFWYRQDPGLGLRLIYFSYDVKMKEKGDIPEGYSVSREKKERFSLILESASTNQTSMYLCASSAGQGGPYNEQFFGPGTRLTVL.

The V call is TRBV5-1, the J call TRBJ2-3, with TRBD1 identical over 8 bases. J lost 1 base, V lost 1 base, and 5 bases had no gene match. The germline gives CDR1 SGHRS, CDR2 YFSETQ. The CDR3 contains 16 residues. This CDR3 reads CASSLLGTGRTDTQYF. CDR3 DNA: TGCGCCAGCAGCTTGCTGGGGACAGGACGCACAGATACGCAGTATTTT.

This clone has more than one count but fewer than ten. The chain recombines TRBV7-2 with TRBJ1-6, with 10 bases identical to TRBD1. V gave up 3 bases and J gave up 9 bases; unmatched junction bases: 5. This CDR3 is built from 15 residues. CDR1 is SGHTA and CDR2 is FQGNSA in the germline V gene. CDR3 sequence: CASSFAGTGASPLHF. In nucleotides, the CDR3 is TGTGCCAGCAGCTTCGCCGGGACAGGGGCTTCACCCCTCCACTTT.

The chain has TRBV5-1 and TRBJ2-3; D call uncertain. The length of the CDR3 is 15 residues. V was clipped by 3 bases and J by 0 bases, with 11 bases between them. Germline CDR1 is SGHRS and CDR2 is YFSETQ. In DNA form, the CDR3 reads TGCGCCAGCAGCTCCCCGGACGTTAGCACAGATACGCAGTATTTT. Amino acids: CASSSPDVSTDTQYF.

The table lists this clone with a count of one. The chain carries TRBV3-1 (or the pseudogene TRBV3-2) and TRBJ1-6; D gene ambiguous. The V gene lost 2 bases and the J gene lost 9 bases, with 29 bases spanning the gap. Germline V CDR1 and CDR2: LGHDT, YNNKEL (reference sequence). The CDR3 is 20 residues long. CDR3 sequence reads: CASSQFVGLSRSGPGSPLHF. The CDR3 region has the DNA TGTGCCAGCAGCCAATTTGTCGGCCTAAGCCGGTCCGGCCCGGGTTCACCCCTCCACTTT.